This T cell receptor (beta chain) was recorded in a study of T cell responses to AZD1222 COVID-19 vaccine. On this clone: What it binds is not known.

Study-level findings and limits: The sample set comprised mostly white British donors with more females, and clonal diversity was possibly underestimated. Reportedly, close to half of spike-specific TCRs are directed against unmutated variant regions. The peak T cell response came first, and repertoires were sampled only after it.

V lost 3 bases and J lost 1, with 18 bases in between. The CDR3 sequence is 17 residues long. Germline assignment: CDR1 LGHDT and CDR2 YNNKEL (reference sequence). Sequencing was performed with immunoSEQ multiplex PCR; in TCRdb, only in-frame clones are kept and a portion is missing. The top ten clones hold roughly 3.9% of a sample with around 110,000 clones, 75% to 90% of them seen once. This specimen consisted of peripheral blood, obtained on day 0 of MenACWY control vaccination. The chain joins TRBV3-1 (or the pseudogene TRBV3-2) to TRBJ2-5; tentatively, D is TRBD1 or TRBD2 (5 bases each). The receptor comes from an adult in good health. The CDR3 loop reads CASSHQIWDAVQETQYF. CDR3 DNA sequence: TGTGCCAGCAGCCACCAAATCTGGGACGCCGTCCAAGAGACCCAGTACTTC.